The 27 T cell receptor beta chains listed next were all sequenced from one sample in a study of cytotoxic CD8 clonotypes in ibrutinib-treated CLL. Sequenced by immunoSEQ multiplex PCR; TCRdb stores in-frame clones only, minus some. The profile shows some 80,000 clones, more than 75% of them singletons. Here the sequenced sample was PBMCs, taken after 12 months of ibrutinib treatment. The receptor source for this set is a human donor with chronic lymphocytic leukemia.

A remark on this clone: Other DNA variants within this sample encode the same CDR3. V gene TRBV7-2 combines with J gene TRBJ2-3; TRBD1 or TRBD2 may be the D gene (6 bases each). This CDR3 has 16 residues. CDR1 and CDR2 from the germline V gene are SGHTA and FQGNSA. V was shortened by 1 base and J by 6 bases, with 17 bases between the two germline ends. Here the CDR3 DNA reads TGTGCCAGCAGCTTAGTGGGGGGCCGGGCCACGGATACGCAGTATTTT. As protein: CASSLVGGRATDTQYF.

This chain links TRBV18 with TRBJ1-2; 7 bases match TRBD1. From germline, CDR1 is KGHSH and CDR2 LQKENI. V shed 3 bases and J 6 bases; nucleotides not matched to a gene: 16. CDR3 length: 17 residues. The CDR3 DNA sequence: TGTGCCAGCTCACCCGTTCGGGGGACAGTCGCCGCCGATGGCTACACCTTC. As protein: CASSPVRGTVAADGYTF.

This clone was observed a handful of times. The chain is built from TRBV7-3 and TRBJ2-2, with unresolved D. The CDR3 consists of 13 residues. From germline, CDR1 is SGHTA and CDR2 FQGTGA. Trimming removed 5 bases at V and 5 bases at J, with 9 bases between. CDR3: CASSPPGTGELFF. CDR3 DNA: TGTGCCAGCAGCCCCCCCGGGACCGGGGAGCTGTTTTTT.

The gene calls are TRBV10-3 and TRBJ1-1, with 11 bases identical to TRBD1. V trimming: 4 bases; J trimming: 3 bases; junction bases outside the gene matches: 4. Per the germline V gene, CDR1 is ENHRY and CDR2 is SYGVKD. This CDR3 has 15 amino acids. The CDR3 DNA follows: TGTGCCATCAGTGCTGGACAGGGGGCTTACACTGAAGCTTTCTTT. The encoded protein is CAISAGQGAYTEAFF.

In nucleotides, the CDR3 is TGCGCCAGCAGCACCGCAGGGGCCTCGGTGGCACCCCTCCACTTT. Its protein is CASSTAGASVAPLHF. V and J are TRBV5-1 and TRBJ1-6, with a tentative D call TRBD1 (6 bases). The CDR3 has 15 amino acids. V lost 4 bases, J lost 11 bases, and 19 bases lay in between. Germline CDR1 is SGHRS and CDR2 is YFSETQ.

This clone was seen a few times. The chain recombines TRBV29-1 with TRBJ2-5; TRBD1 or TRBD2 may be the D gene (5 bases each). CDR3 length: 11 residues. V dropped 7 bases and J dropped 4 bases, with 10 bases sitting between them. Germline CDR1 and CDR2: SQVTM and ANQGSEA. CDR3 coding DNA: TGCAGCGCCCCGAGGGGAGAGACCCAGTACTTC. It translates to CSAPRGETQYF.

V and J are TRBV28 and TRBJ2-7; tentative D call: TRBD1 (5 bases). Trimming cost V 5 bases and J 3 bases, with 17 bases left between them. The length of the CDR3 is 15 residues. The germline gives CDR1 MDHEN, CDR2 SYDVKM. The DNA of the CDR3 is TGTGCCAGCAGTCCAACAGGACCTCTGGGCTACGAGCAGTACTTC. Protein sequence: CASSPTGPLGYEQYF.

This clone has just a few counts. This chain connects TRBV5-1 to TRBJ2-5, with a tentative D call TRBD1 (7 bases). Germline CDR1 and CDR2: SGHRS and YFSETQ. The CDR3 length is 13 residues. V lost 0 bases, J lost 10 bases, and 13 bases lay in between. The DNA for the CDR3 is TGCGCCAGCAGCTTGGAACCCAGGGGGGTCCAGTACTTC. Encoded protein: CASSLEPRGVQYF.

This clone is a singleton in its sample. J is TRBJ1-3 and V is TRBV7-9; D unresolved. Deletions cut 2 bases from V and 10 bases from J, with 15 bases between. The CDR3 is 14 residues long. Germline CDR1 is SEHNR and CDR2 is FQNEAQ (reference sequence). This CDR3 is CASSLQASPETIYF. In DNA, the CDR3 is TGTGCCAGCAGCTTACAGGCCTCTCCAGAGACCATATATTTT.

This chain's CDR3 is CASLLAGNTGELFF. The CDR3, as DNA: TGTGCCAGCCTGCTAGCGGGAAACACCGGGGAGCTGTTTTTT. This chain links TRBV5-5 with TRBJ2-2; the match to TRBD2 covers 9 bases. The V gene's germline CDR1 is SGHKS and CDR2 YYEKEE (reference sequence). J gave up 2 bases and V 7 bases, and 3 bases lay outside the gene matches. The CDR3 is 14 amino acids.

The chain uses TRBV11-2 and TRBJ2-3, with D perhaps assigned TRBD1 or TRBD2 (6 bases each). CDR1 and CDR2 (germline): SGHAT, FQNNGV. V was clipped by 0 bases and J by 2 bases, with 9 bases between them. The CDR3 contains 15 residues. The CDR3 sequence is CASSLDGGLTDTQYF. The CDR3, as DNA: TGTGCCAGCAGCTTAGATGGGGGGCTCACAGATACGCAGTATTTT.

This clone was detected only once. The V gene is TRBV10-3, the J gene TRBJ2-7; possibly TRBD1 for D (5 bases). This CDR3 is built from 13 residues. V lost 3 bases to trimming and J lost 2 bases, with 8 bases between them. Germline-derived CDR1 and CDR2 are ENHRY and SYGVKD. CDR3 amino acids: CAISDRTTYEQYF. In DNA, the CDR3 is TGTGCCATCAGTGATAGGACAACCTACGAGCAGTACTTC.

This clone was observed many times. CDR3 DNA sequence: TGCGCCAGCAGCTTGGCTCCCCCAACGGGCTCCTACGAGCAGTACTTC. This sequence encodes CASSLAPPTGSYEQYF. The chain recombines TRBV5-1 with TRBJ2-7, with D hard to call. The CDR3 totals 16 residues. V lost 0 bases to trimming and J lost 0 bases, with 13 bases between them. Germline V CDR1 and CDR2: SGHRS, YFSETQ.

The CDR3 spells CASSTSGAGDTQYF. The CDR3, as DNA: TGCGCCAGCAGCACTAGCGGGGCTGGAGATACGCAGTATTTT. V usage is TRBV5-1 and J usage is TRBJ2-3; the match to TRBD2 covers 10 bases. The CDR3 is 14 amino acids. Germline-derived CDR1 and CDR2 are SGHRS and YFSETQ. V trimming: 4 bases; J trimming: 5 bases; junction bases outside the gene matches: 4.

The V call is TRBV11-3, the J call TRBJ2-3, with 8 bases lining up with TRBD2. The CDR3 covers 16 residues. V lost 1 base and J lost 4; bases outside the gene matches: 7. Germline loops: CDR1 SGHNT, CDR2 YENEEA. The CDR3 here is CASSLGQRETADTQYF. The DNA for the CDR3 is TGTGCCAGCAGCTTAGGCCAGCGGGAGACCGCAGATACGCAGTATTTT.

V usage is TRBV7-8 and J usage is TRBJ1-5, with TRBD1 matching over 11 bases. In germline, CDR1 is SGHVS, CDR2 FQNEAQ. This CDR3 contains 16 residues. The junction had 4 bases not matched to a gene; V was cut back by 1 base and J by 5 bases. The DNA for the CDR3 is TGTGCCAGCAGCTTAGGCCGGGACAGGGGGGATCAGCCCCAGCATTTT. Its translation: CASSLGRDRGDQPQHF. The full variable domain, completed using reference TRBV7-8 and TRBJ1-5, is GAGVSQSPRYKVAKRGQDVALRCDPISGHVSLFWYQQALGQGPEFLTYFQNEAQLDKSGLPSDRFFAERPEGSVSTLKIQRTQQEDSAVYLCASSLGRDRGDQPQHFGDGTRLSIL.

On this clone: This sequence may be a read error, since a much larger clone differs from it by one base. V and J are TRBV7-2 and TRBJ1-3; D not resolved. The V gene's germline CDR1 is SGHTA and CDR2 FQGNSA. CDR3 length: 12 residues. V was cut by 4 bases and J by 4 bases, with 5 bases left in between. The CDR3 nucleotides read TGTGCCAGCAGCTCGCCGGGAAACACCATATATTTT. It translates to CASSSPGNTIYF.

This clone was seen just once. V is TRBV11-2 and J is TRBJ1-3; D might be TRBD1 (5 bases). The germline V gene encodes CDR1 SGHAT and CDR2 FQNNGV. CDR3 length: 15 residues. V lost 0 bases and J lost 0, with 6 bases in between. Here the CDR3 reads CASSLEGRSGNTIYF. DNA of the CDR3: TGTGCCAGCAGCTTAGAGGGACGCTCTGGAAACACCATATATTTT. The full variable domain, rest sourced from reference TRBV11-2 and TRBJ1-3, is EAGVAQSPRYKIIEKRQSVAFWCNPISGHATLYWYQQILGQGPKLLIQFQNNGVVDDSQLPKDRFSAERLKGVDSTLKIQPAKLEDSAVYLCASSLEGRSGNTIYFGEGSWLTVV.

CDR3 in amino acids: CASSQDLPYEQYF. The CDR3 DNA reads TGCGCCAGCAGCCAAGATCTACCGTACGAGCAGTACTTC. V gene TRBV4-3 combines with J gene TRBJ2-7; D is undetermined. Trimming took off 0 bases at V and 4 bases at J, with 7 bases between the two ends. This CDR3 spans 13 amino acids. Looked up from germline, CDR1 is LGHNA and CDR2 is YSLEER.

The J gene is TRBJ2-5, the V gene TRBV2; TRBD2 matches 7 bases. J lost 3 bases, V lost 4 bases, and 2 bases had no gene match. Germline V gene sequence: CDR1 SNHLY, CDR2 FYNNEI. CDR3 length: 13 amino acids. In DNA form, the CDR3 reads TGTGCCAGCAGTGGGGGGAGGGAAGAGACCCAGTACTTC. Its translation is CASSGGREETQYF.

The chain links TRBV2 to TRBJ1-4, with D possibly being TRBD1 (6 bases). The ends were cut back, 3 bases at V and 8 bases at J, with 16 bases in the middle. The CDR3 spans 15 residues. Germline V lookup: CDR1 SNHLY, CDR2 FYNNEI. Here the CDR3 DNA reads TGTGCCAGCAGTGAGGGGGCAGGGCGGGAGGAAAAACTGTTTTTT. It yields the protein CASSEGAGREEKLFF.

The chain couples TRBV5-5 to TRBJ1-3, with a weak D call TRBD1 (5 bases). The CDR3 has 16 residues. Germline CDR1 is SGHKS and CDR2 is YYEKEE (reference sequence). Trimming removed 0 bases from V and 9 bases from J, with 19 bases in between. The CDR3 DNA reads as TGTGCCAGCAGCTTGGGGACCCCAGGTATCGGGGCCACCATATATTTT. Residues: CASSLGTPGIGATIYF.

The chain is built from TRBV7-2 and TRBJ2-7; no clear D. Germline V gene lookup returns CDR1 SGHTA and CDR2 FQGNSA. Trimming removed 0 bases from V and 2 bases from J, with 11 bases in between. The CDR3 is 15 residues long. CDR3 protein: CASSLAPGITYEQYF. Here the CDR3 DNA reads TGTGCCAGCAGCTTAGCGCCCGGAATAACCTACGAGCAGTACTTC.

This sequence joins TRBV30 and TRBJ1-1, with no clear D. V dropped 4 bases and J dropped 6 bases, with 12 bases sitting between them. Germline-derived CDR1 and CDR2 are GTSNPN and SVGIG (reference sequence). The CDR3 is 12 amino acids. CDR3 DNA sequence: TGTGCCTGGATTAAGGGCACTTCTGAAGCTTTCTTT. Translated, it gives CAWIKGTSEAFF.

DNA for the CDR3: TGTGCCAGCACCCGTGTAGGGGATCAGGATGAGCAGTTCTTC. This gives the protein CASTRVGDQDEQFF. This sequence joins TRBV7-9 and TRBJ2-1, with D perhaps TRBD1 (5 bases). The germline V gene has CDR1 SEHNR and CDR2 FQNEAQ (reference sequence). CDR3 size: 14 residues. The germline V and J ends were trimmed by 7 bases and 8 bases, with 18 bases remaining between them.

This CDR3 reads CASSPTRVGTQYF. The CDR3 DNA is TGTGCCAGCAGCCCCACTAGAGTTGGTACGCAGTATTTT. This rearrangement joins TRBV6-4 to TRBJ2-3; tentatively, D is TRBD2 (5 bases). V was pared by 6 bases and J by 8 bases, with 15 bases between. Germline assignment: CDR1 MRHNA and CDR2 SNTAGT. The CDR3 runs to 13 residues.

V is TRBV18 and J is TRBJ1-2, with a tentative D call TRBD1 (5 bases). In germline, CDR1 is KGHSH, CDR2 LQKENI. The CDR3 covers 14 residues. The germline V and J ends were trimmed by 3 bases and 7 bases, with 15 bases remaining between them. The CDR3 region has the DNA TGTGCCAGCTCACCCGGTCGCGCGGGGGGTGGCTACACCTTC. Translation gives CASSPGRAGGGYTF.